A single T cell receptor (beta chain) is shown here with its context. The antigen remains unidentified. The sample comes from a study of T cell responses to AZD1222 COVID-19 vaccine. Study-wide context: Timing groups of about 4 and about 12 weeks for second doses were pooled. Study-wide points: Clonal diversity was possibly underestimated; the donors were predominantly white British and more often female.

The table came from immunoSEQ multiplex PCR; TCRdb's copy has only in-frame clones and leaves some out. Altogether nearly 95,000 clones are present, 90% being singletons, with the ten largest covering 8% to 9.5%. The sequence derives from an adult in good health. The sequenced sample was peripheral blood, obtained on day 0 of AZD1222 vaccination.

The CDR3 DNA reads TGTGCCAGCAGCCAAGAGGGCCAGGGGTCCTATGGCTACACCTTC. Encoded protein: CASSQEGQGSYGYTF. The genes are TRBV4-2 and TRBJ1-2, with D perhaps TRBD1 (6 bases). This CDR3 has 15 residues. The V end was cut by 0 bases, the J end by 4 bases, with 12 bases between. Germline V gene lookup returns CDR1 LGHNA and CDR2 YNFKEQ.